These 27 T cell receptor beta chains originate from one sample sequenced in a study of T cell repertoires in cytomegalovirus infection. TCRdb ran MiXCR on the reads and lists one entry per CDR3 protein. This table has 150,000 to 160,000 distinct CDR3 sequences, roughly a quarter appearing once. Specimen: PBMCs. The origin of the receptors is a human donor in good health (CMV status not recorded). Some clones in this sample may be carry-over from other donors' samples.

This clonotype was seen a few times. This chain connects TRBV28 to TRBJ2-7, with D perhaps assigned TRBD1 or TRBD2 (6 bases each). The germline V gene encodes CDR1 MDHEN and CDR2 SYDVKM. Trimming pared 6 bases from V and 7 bases from J, leaving 22 bases between. This CDR3 region has 15 residues. DNA of the CDR3: TGTGCCAGCAGACAGGGTGTTTGGAGGGTCGGGGAGCAGTACTTC. Translation gives CASRQGVWRVGEQYF.

J is TRBJ2-5 and V is TRBV7-9; D is possibly TRBD1 or TRBD2 (5 bases each). V shed 2 bases and J shed 0 bases, with 19 bases lying between them. Germline CDR1 and CDR2: SEHNR and FQNEAQ (reference sequence). This CDR3 is built from 18 residues. The DNA of the CDR3 is TGTGCCAGCAGCTTAACGAGGTCGGGGACGGTGTACCAAGAGACCCAGTACTTC. The encoded protein is CASSLTRSGTVYQETQYF.

This clonotype was seen only a few times. The chain joins TRBV6-6 to TRBJ2-5; D might be TRBD2 (6 bases). Trimming cost V 2 bases and J 2 bases, with 9 bases left between them. This CDR3 comprises 14 residues. Germline V gene lookup returns CDR1 MNHNY and CDR2 SVGAGI (reference sequence). CDR3 protein: CASSYGAGQETQYF. The CDR3 DNA reads TGTGCCAGCAGTTACGGGGCGGGACAAGAGACCCAGTACTTC.

There are a few counts of this clonotype. The genes are TRBV15 and TRBJ1-3; no clear D gene. Germline lookup yields CDR1 LNHNV and CDR2 YYDKDF (reference sequence). The length of the CDR3 is 12 residues. Deletions cut 6 bases from V and 4 bases from J, with 7 bases between. CDR3 sequence (DNA): TGTGCCACCAGGGGTGCAGGAAACACCATATATTTT. Translating it yields CATRGAGNTIYF.

This clonotype was counted at least ten times. The rearrangement joins TRBV7-8 to TRBJ2-7; D is undetermined. V shed 1 base and J shed 3 bases, with 16 bases lying between them. Germline CDR1 and CDR2: SGHVS and FQNEAQ. The CDR3 is 16 residues long. Here the CDR3 reads CASSLERVSAFYEQYF. CDR3 DNA: TGTGCCAGCAGCTTAGAAAGAGTCTCCGCCTTCTACGAGCAGTACTTC.

The rearrangement uses TRBV28 and TRBJ1-2; 10 bases match TRBD1. Germline V lookup: CDR1 MDHEN, CDR2 SYDVKM. CDR3 length equals 16 residues. The V and J ends lost 7 bases and 0 bases, in that order; junction bases with no gene match: 8. The DNA of the CDR3 is TGTGCCAGCACCCGGGACAGGGGACGTGCTAACTATGGCTACACCTTC. Its protein is CASTRDRGRANYGYTF.

Only a few counts were recorded for this clonotype. The V gene is TRBV7-9, the J gene TRBJ1-2; 7 bases are a match to TRBD1. CDR1 and CDR2 (germline): SEHNR, FQNEAQ (reference sequence). This CDR3 contains 14 residues. Germline trimming cut 6 bases from V and 4 bases from J; bases unmatched to any gene: 8. CDR3 loop: CASSFSGQPYGYTF. The CDR3 DNA is TGTGCCAGCAGTTTCTCGGGACAGCCCTATGGCTACACCTTC. The entire variable domain, with the rest obtained from reference TRBV7-9 and TRBJ1-2, is as follows: DTGVSQNPRHKITKRGQNVTFRCDPISEHNRLYWYRQTLGQGPEFLTYFQNEAQLEKSRLLSDRFSAERPKGSFSTLEIQRTEQGDSAMYLCASSFSGQPYGYTFGSGTRLTVV.

The count of this clonotype is one. The rearrangement joins TRBV20-1 to TRBJ2-2; the D is unclear. V lost 5 bases, J lost 1 base, and 8 bases lay in between. Germline CDR1 is DFQATT and CDR2 is SNEGSKA (reference sequence). The CDR3 consists of 13 residues. This CDR3 is CSAEDGNTGELFF. CDR3 DNA: TGCAGTGCTGAGGACGGGAACACCGGGGAGCTGTTTTTT.

At least ten counts were recorded for this clonotype. V gene TRBV12-3 or TRBV12-4 combines with J gene TRBJ2-1; TRBD2 agrees at 8 bases. V lost 0 bases, J lost 5 bases, and 6 bases stayed unmatched. The CDR3 is 16 amino acids. CDR3 sequence reads: CASSLALAGGHNEQFF. In DNA, the CDR3 is TGTGCCAGCAGTTTAGCGCTCGCGGGAGGTCACAATGAGCAGTTCTTC.

This clonotype was seen more than once but under ten times. The chain is built from TRBV28 and TRBJ1-1; no definite D call. Between the trimmed V and J ends, which lost 2 bases and 4 bases, there was a span of 11 bases. CDR3 size: 14 residues. From germline, CDR1 is MDHEN and CDR2 SYDVKM. The chain's CDR3 is CASSLIGKSTEAFF. Here the CDR3 DNA reads TGTGCCAGCAGTTTAATCGGGAAGAGCACTGAAGCTTTCTTT.

Many counts were recorded for this clonotype. V is TRBV7-9 and J is TRBJ2-5; D uncertain. Germline V gene sequence: CDR1 SEHNR, CDR2 FQNEAQ (reference sequence). Trimming stripped 1 base from V and 5 bases from J, with 5 bases between. CDR3 length equals 12 residues. CDR3 nucleotides: TGTGCCAGCAGCTTAGGATCGGAGACCCAGTACTTC. As protein: CASSLGSETQYF.

This sequence joins TRBV5-1 and TRBJ2-7, with 12 bases that match TRBD1. The CDR3 runs 14 residues. CDR1 is SGHRS, CDR2 YFSETQ, per germline. V shed 6 bases and J 3 bases; nucleotides not matched to a gene: 4. The CDR3 loop reads CASTGTGGDYEQYF. CDR3 nucleotides: TGCGCCAGCACCGGGACAGGGGGCGACTACGAGCAGTACTTC.

The chain couples TRBV4-1 to TRBJ1-2; 8 bases align to TRBD1. The CDR3 consists of 15 residues. CDR1 and CDR2 from the germline V gene are MGHRA and YSYEKL. V shed 4 bases and J 2 bases; nucleotides not matched to a gene: 6. CDR3 residues: CASSLPRTGNYGYTF. For the CDR3, the DNA is TGCGCCAGCAGCCTCCCCAGGACAGGGAACTATGGCTACACCTTC.

There are many counts of this clonotype. The V and J genes are TRBV6-1 and TRBJ2-7, with 9 bases that match TRBD1. The length of the CDR3 is 13 residues. Trimming removed 8 bases from V and 2 bases from J; junction bases left unmatched: 4. The V gene's germline CDR1 is MNHNS and CDR2 SASEGT. CDR3 protein: CASRGTGTYEQYF. For the CDR3, the DNA is TGTGCCAGCCGAGGGACAGGGACCTACGAGCAGTACTTC.

The V call is TRBV9, the J call TRBJ2-7; 10 positions match TRBD1. Germline-derived CDR1 and CDR2 are SGDLS and YYNGEE. Losses at the gene ends were 3 bases for V and 5 bases for J; bases not matched to a gene: 5. This CDR3 region has 14 residues. The CDR3 loop is CASSARQGAHEQYF. In nucleotides, the CDR3 is TGTGCCAGCAGCGCCAGACAGGGGGCACACGAGCAGTACTTC.

This clonotype was counted many times. This chain joins TRBV7-3 and TRBJ2-1; 9 nucleotides agree with TRBD2. V was pared by 6 bases and J by 3 bases, with 6 bases of the junction left unmatched. In germline, CDR1 is SGHTA, CDR2 FQGTGA. The CDR3 spans 15 residues. The CDR3 protein is CASSRGSGGYNEQFF. The CDR3 DNA reads TGTGCCAGCAGTCGTGGTAGCGGGGGCTACAATGAGCAGTTCTTC.

This clonotype was counted at least ten times. The gene calls are TRBV7-9 and TRBJ1-6; 7 nucleotides line up with TRBD1. V trimming: 4 bases; J trimming: 5 bases; junction bases outside the gene matches: 2. Germline V gene lookup returns CDR1 SEHNR and CDR2 FQNEAQ (reference sequence). This CDR3 has 14 residues. Here the CDR3 DNA reads TGTGCCAGCAGCTCCGGGACAGATAATTCACCCCTCCACTTT. Its protein is CASSSGTDNSPLHF.

The chain couples TRBV6-2 or TRBV6-3 to TRBJ1-1, with 7 nucleotides matching TRBD1. The V gene's germline CDR1 is MNHEY and CDR2 SVGEGT. CDR3 length: 15 residues. The junction had 7 bases not matched to a gene; V was cut back by 5 bases and J by 1 base. The CDR3 DNA is TGTGCCAGCAGTCCCGTAGGACAGGCGAACACTGAAGCTTTCTTT. It yields the protein CASSPVGQANTEAFF.

This clonotype was observed a few times. The rearrangement uses TRBV6-5 and TRBJ2-3; tentatively, D is TRBD2 (7 bases). The CDR3 consists of 12 residues. Germline V gives CDR1 MNHEY, CDR2 SVGAGI. The ends were cut back, 4 bases at V and 8 bases at J, with 10 bases in the middle. CDR3 region: CASSLGGPTQYF. CDR3 bases: TGTGCCAGCAGTTTGGGGGGGCCTACGCAGTATTTT.

A few counts support this clonotype. The chain links TRBV6-5 to TRBJ2-1; 12 bases agree with TRBD2. Germline V gives CDR1 MNHEY, CDR2 SVGAGI. This CDR3 spans 16 amino acids. V dropped 5 bases and J dropped 4; count of bases not matched to a gene: 6. CDR3 nucleotide sequence: TGTGCCAGCAGTCCCCCGACTAGCGGGGGTTACAATGAGCAGTTCTTC. Amino acids: CASSPPTSGGYNEQFF.

This chain connects TRBV20-1 to TRBJ2-5, with 8 bases aligning to TRBD1. CDR3 length: 13 amino acids. V trimming: 2 bases; J trimming: 7 bases; junction bases outside the gene matches: 6. Germline V gene lookup returns CDR1 DFQATT and CDR2 SNEGSKA (reference sequence). CDR3 in DNA: TGCAGTGCTAGACGGACAGGGAGCGGGACCCAGTACTTC. It encodes CSARRTGSGTQYF.

In its sample, this clonotype was seen many times. The rearrangement uses TRBV7-8 and TRBJ2-3; 8 bases agree with TRBD2. This CDR3 region has 15 residues. Germline-derived CDR1 and CDR2 are SGHVS and FQNEAQ. With 6 bases clipped from V and 1 base from J, the junction kept 6 bases outside the gene matches. CDR3 DNA: TGTGCCAGCAGTTCAAGCGGGAGCGGCACAGATACGCAGTATTTT. As protein: CASSSSGSGTDTQYF.

This clonotype was recorded at least ten times. V gene TRBV7-8 combines with J gene TRBJ1-1; 11 bases map to TRBD1. V lost 3 bases, J lost 3 bases, and 12 bases stayed unmatched. CDR3 size: 18 residues. Per germline, CDR1 SGHVS and CDR2 FQNEAQ. The CDR3 bases are TGTGCCAGCAGCTTTCCCCGGGGACAGGGGGTGTCGGACACTGAAGCTTTCTTT. Its translation is CASSFPRGQGVSDTEAFF.

The chain carries TRBV28 and TRBJ1-3, with a tentative D call TRBD1 (6 bases). CDR3 size: 14 residues. Germline assignment: CDR1 MDHEN and CDR2 SYDVKM. V gave up 8 bases and J gave up 4 bases, with 15 bases separating them. The CDR3 DNA reads as TGTGCCAGCTCTTTTGGGGGGCTAGGAAACACCATATATTTT. It encodes CASSFGGLGNTIYF.

The chain carries TRBV7-9 and TRBJ1-4; D is perhaps TRBD1 (6 bases). Germline V gives CDR1 SEHNR, CDR2 FQNEAQ (reference sequence). The CDR3 totals 14 residues. V shed 11 bases and J shed 4 bases, with 17 bases lying between them. The CDR3 sequence is CAWGATGRNEKLFF. The CDR3 nucleotides are TGTGCCTGGGGGGCGACAGGCCGTAATGAAAAACTGTTTTTT.

This clonotype was seen only a few times. The chain employs TRBV12-3 or TRBV12-4 and TRBJ2-1; 9 bases align to TRBD1. The CDR3 is 15 amino acids. J lost 7 bases, V lost 5 bases, and 9 bases had no gene match. CDR3 sequence (DNA): TGTGCCAGCAGTATAAACAGGGGGCAAGTAAATGAGCAGTTCTTC. Amino acid sequence: CASSINRGQVNEQFF.

This clonotype was seen more than once but under ten times. The rearrangement uses TRBV19 and TRBJ2-1; 12 nucleotides align to TRBD2. This CDR3 has 17 residues. CDR1 is LNHDA and CDR2 is SQIVND in the germline V gene (reference sequence). V was pared by 9 bases and J by 0 bases, with 9 bases of the junction left unmatched. The CDR3 nucleotides are TGTGCCAGCTCAGGACTAGCGGGATTAAGCTCCTACAATGAGCAGTTCTTC. Its translation is CASSGLAGLSSYNEQFF.